This TCR beta chain stems from a study of radiation and T cells in renal cell carcinoma. The germline V and J ends were trimmed by 10 bases and 9 bases, with 22 bases remaining between them. Looked up from germline, CDR1 is MNHEY and CDR2 is SVGAGI. This CDR3 comprises 14 residues. Treatment reported: 15 Gy SBRT to primary tumor, nephrectomy 4 weeks later. Nephrectomy followed 15 Gy stereotactic body radiation by 4 weeks. TCRdb keeps only in-frame clones here, not all; method: immunoSEQ multiplex PCR. The sample has roughly 12,000 clones, around 30% seen once. The TCR comes from a man aged 55-75 years with renal cell carcinoma. This chain links TRBV6-5 with TRBJ2-4; tentatively, D is TRBD2 (5 bases). The sequencing used tumor tissue, collected from a patient whose treatment included radiotherapy and nephrectomy. The CDR3 protein is CATSRTGLRGIQYF. CDR3 DNA: TGTGCCACCTCAAGGACGGGCCTTCGGGGCATTCAGTACTTC.